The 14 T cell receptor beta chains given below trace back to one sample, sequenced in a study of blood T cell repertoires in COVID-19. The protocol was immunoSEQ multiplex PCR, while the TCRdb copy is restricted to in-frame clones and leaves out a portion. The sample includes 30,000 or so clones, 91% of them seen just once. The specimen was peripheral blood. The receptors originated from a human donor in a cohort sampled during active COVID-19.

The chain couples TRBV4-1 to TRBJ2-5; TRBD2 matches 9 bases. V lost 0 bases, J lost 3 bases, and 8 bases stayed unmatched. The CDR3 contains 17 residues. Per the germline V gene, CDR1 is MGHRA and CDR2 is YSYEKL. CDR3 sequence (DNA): TGCGCCAGCAGCCAAGATCCCCAGGTAGCGGGGGAAGAGACCCAGTACTTC. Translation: CASSQDPQVAGEETQYF.

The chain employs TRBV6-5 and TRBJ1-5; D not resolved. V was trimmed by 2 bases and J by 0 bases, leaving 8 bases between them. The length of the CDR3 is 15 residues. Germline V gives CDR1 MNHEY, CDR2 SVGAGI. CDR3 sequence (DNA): TGTGCCAGCAGTTACCGGGGAAATAGCAATCAGCCCCAGCATTTT. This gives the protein CASSYRGNSNQPQHF.

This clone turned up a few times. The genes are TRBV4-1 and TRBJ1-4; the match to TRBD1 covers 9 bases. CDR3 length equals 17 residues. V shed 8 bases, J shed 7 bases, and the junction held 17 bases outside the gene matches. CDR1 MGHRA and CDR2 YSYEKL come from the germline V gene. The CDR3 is CASGEGQGGVKGEKLFF. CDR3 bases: TGCGCCAGCGGAGAGGGACAGGGAGGCGTTAAGGGTGAAAAACTGTTTTTT.

The CDR3 region has the DNA TGTGCCAGCAGCTTTCTACAGGCAGGGGTAGCGGAAAAACTGTTTTTT. Protein: CASSFLQAGVAEKLFF. This chain joins TRBV5-6 and TRBJ1-4; D perhaps matches TRBD1 (6 bases). V was pared by 2 bases and J by 8 bases, with 19 bases between. Germline V gives CDR1 SGHDT, CDR2 YYEEEE. The length of the CDR3 is 16 residues.

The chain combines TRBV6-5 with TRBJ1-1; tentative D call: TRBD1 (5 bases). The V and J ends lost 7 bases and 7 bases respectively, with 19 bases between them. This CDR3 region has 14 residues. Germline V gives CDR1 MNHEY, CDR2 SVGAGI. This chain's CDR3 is CASKRRAGQGEAFF. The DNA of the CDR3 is TGTGCCAGCAAGCGTCGCGCAGGGCAGGGTGAAGCTTTCTTT.

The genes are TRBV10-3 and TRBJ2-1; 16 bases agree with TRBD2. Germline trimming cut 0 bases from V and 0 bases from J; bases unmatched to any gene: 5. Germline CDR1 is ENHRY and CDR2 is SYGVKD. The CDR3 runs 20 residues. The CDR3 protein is CAISESTGTSGRGSYNEQFF. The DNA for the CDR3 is TGTGCCATCAGTGAGTCTACTGGGACTAGCGGGAGGGGCTCCTACAATGAGCAGTTCTTC.

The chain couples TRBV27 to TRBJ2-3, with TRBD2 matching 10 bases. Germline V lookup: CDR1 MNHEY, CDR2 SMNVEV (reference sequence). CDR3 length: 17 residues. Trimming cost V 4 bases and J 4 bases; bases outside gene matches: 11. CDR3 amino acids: CASSSRKAGGPADTQYF. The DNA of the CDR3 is TGTGCCAGCAGTTCTAGGAAAGCGGGAGGGCCGGCAGATACGCAGTATTTT.

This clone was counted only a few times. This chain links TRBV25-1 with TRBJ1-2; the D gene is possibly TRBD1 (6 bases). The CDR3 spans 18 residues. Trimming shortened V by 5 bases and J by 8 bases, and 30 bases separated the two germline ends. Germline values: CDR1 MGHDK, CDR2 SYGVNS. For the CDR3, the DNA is TGTGCCAGCAGTCCCTGGGAGGGGCAGGGGAAGCCTCTGGGCGGCTACACCTTC. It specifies CASSPWEGQGKPLGGYTF.

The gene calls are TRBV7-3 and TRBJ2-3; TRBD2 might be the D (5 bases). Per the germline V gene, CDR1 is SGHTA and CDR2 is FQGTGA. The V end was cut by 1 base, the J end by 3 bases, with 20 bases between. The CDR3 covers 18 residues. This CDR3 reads CASSLNPGLVTSTDTQYF. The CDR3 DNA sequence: TGTGCCAGCAGCTTAAATCCGGGGTTGGTTACTTCTACAGATACGCAGTATTTT. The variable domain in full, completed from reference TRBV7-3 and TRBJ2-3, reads GAGVSQTPSNKVTEKGKYVELRCDPISGHTALYWYRQSLGQGPEFLIYFQGTGAADDSGLPNDRFFAVRPEGSVSTLKIQRTERGDSAVYLCASSLNPGLVTSTDTQYFGPGTRLTVL.

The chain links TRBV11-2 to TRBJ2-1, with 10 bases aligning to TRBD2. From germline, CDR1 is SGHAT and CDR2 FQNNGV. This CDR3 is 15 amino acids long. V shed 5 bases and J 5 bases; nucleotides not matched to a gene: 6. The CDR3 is CASSPAGGLNNEQFF. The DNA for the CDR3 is TGTGCCAGCAGCCCAGCGGGGGGGCTCAACAATGAGCAGTTCTTC.

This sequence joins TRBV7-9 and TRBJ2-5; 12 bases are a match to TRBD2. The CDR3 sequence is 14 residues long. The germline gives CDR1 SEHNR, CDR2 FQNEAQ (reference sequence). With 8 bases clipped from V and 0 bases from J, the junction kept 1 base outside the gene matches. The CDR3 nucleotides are TGTGCCAGCCGGACTAGCGGGAACCAAGAGACCCAGTACTTC. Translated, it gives CASRTSGNQETQYF.

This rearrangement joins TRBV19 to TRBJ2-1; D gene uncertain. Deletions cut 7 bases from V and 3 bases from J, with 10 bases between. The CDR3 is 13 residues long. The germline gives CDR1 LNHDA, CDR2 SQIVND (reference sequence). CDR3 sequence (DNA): TGTGCCAGTAAGCTAGTAGGCTACAATGAGCAGTTCTTC. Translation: CASKLVGYNEQFF. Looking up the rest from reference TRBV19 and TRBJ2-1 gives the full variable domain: DGGITQSPKYLFRKEGQNVTLSCEQNLNHDAMYWYRQDPGQGLRLIYYSQIVNDFQKGDIAEGYSVSREKKESFPLTVTSAQKNPTAFYLCASKLVGYNEQFFGPGTRLTVL.

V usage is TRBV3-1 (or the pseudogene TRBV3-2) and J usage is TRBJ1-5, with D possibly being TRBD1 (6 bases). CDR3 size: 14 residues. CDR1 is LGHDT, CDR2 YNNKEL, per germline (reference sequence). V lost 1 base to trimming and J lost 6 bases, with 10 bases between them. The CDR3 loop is CASSQGHRVQPQHF. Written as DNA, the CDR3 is TGTGCCAGCAGCCAAGGTCACAGGGTTCAGCCCCAGCATTTT.

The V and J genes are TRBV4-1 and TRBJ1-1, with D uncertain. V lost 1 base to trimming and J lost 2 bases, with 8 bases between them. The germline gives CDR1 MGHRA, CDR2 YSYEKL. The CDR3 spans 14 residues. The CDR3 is CASSQGLTNTEAFF. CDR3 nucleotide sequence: TGCGCCAGCAGCCAAGGACTTACTAACACTGAAGCTTTCTTT.